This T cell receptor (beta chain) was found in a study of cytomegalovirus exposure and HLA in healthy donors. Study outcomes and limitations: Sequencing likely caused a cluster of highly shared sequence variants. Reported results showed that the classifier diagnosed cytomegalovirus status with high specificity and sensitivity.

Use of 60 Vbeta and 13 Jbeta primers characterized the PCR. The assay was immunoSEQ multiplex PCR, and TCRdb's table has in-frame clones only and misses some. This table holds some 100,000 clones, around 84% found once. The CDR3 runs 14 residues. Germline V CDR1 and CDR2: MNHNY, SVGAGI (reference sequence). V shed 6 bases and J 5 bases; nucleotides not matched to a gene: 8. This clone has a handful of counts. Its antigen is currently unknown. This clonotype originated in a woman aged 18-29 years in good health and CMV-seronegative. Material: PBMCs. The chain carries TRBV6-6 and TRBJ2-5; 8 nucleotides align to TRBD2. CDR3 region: CASSPGTSLETQYF. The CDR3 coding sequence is TGTGCCAGCAGCCCCGGGACTAGTTTGGAGACCCAGTACTTC.